This paragraph covers one T cell receptor (beta chain) sequence. The ends lost 8 bases at V and 4 bases at J; junction bases unmatched: 17. Germline values: CDR1 MNHEY, CDR2 SMNVEV (reference sequence). This CDR3 has 17 residues. The sample belongs to a study of shared clonotypes between healthy human individuals. Assay: immunoSEQ multiplex PCR; the TCRdb copy retains only in-frame clones and omits some. There are about 1.4 million clones in the sample; roughly 96% occur only once, and roughly 1.2% lies in the top ten. This chain joins TRBV27 and TRBJ2-5; 9 bases line up with TRBD2. Source material: naive CD4+ T cells sorted from blood. The subset here: CD45RA+ positively selected. The TCR originated in a man younger than 40 in good health. In DNA, the CDR3 is TGTGCCAGCCGGTCTCGCGGGAGGGCCGTATCTGGAGAGACCCAGTACTTC. This sequence encodes CASRSRGRAVSGETQYF.